The clone carrying this T cell receptor beta chain turned up a few times. The antigen is undetermined. Trimming took 2 bases from V and 5 from J, leaving 16 bases between them. CDR3 length: 15 amino acids. Germline V gives CDR1 SGHAT, CDR2 FQDESV (reference sequence). TCRdb reanalysed the reads using MiXCR and keeps one entry per CDR3 protein. Among hundreds of thousands of distinct CDR3 sequences listed, approximately 22% were seen once. The sample originates from a study of T cell repertoires in cytomegalovirus infection. Study information: Public TCR beta signatures were indicative of both CMV infection and a matching HLA type. Study outcomes and limitations: Pooled public TCR beta family frequency picked out CMV carriers with the relevant HLA. In two of eight donors, the top clonotype was HLA-C-restricted CMV-specific.

The sequenced sample was CD8+ T cells from PBMCs. The V call is TRBV11-1, the J call TRBJ2-7; the D is unclear. The TCR sequence derives from a human donor in good health (CMV status not recorded). Some clones in this sample may be carry-over from other donors' samples. The DNA for the CDR3 is TGTGCCAGCAGCTTAAATTCGGGTGGGGTGGACGAGCAGTACTTC. Translating gives CASSLNSGGVDEQYF.